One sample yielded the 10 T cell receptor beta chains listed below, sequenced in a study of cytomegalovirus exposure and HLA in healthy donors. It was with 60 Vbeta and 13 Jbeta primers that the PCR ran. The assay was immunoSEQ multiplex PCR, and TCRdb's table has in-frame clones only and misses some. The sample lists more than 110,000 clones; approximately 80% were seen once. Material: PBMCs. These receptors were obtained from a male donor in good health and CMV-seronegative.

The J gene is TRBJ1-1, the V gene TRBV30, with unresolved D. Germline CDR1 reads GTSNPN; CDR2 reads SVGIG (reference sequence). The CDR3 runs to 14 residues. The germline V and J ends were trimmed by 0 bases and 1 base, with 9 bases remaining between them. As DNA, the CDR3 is TGTGCCTGGAGTGTTGGATCGGGGAACACTGAAGCTTTCTTT. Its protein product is CAWSVGSGNTEAFF.

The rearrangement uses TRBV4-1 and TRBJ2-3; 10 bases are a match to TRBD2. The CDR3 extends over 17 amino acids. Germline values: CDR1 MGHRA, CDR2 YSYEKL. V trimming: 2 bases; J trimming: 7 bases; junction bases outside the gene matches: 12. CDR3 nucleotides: TGCGCCAGCAGCCAATCCCACCCCAGCGGGGGGGCATATACGCAGTATTTT. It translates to CASSQSHPSGGAYTQYF.

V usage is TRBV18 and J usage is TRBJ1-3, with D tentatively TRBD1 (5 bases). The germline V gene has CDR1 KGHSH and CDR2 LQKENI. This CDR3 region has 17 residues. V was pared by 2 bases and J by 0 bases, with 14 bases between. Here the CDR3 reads CASSPYSTGLSGNTIYF. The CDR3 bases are TGTGCCAGCTCACCATATTCCACGGGACTCTCTGGAAACACCATATATTTT.

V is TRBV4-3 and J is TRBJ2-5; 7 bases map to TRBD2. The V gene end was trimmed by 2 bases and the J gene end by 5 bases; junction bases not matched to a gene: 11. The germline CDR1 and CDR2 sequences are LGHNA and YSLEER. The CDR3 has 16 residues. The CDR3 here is CASSQSMGGGFETQYF. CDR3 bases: TGCGCCAGCAGCCAATCCATGGGGGGGGGTTTTGAGACCCAGTACTTC.

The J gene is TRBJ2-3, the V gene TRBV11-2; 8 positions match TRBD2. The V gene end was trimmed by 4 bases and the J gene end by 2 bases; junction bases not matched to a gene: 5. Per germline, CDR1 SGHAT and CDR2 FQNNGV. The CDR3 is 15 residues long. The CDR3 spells CASSYSGDITDTQYF. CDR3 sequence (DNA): TGTGCCAGCAGCTATAGCGGGGACATCACAGATACGCAGTATTTT.

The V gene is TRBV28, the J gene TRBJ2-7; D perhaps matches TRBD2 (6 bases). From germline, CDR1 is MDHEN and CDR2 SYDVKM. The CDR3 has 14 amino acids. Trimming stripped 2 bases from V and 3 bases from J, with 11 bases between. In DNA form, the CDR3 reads TGTGCCAGCAGTTTAGGAGGGGTGGGCTACGAGCAGTACTTC. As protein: CASSLGGVGYEQYF.

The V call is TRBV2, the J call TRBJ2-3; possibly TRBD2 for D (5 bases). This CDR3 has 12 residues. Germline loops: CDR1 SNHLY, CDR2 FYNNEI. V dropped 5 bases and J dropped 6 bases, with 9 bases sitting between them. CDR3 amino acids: CASSRGYDTQYF. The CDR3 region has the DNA TGTGCCAGCAGTAGAGGGTATGATACGCAGTATTTT. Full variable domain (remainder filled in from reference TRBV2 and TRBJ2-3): EPEVTQTPSHQVTQMGQEVILRCVPISNHLYFYWYRQILGQKVEFLVSFYNNEISEKSEIFDDQFSVERPDGSNFTLKIRSTKLEDSAMYFCASSRGYDTQYFGPGTRLTVL.

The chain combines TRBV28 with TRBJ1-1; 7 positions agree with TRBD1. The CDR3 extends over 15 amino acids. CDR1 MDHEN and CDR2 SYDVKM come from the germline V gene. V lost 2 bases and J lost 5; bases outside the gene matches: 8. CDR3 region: CASSLAPGQLTEAFF. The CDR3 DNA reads TGTGCCAGCAGTTTAGCCCCGGGACAGTTAACTGAAGCTTTCTTT. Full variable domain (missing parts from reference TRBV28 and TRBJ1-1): DVKVTQSSRYLVKRTGEKVFLECVQDMDHENMFWYRQDPGLGLRLIYFSYDVKMKEKGDIPEGYSVSREKKERFSLILESASTNQTSMYLCASSLAPGQLTEAFFGQGTRLTVV.

The CDR3 protein is CASSRGGLNEKLFF. Written as DNA, the CDR3 is TGTGCCAGCAGTCGCGGGGGGCTTAATGAAAAACTGTTTTTT. The chain uses TRBV28 and TRBJ1-4; tentatively, D is TRBD1 (6 bases). Germline assignment: CDR1 MDHEN and CDR2 SYDVKM. Deletions cut 5 bases from V and 4 bases from J, with 11 bases between. This CDR3 comprises 14 residues.

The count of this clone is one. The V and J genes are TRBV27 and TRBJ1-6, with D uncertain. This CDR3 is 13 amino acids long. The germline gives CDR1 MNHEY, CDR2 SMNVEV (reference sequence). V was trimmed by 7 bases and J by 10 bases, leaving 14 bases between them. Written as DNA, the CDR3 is TGTGCCAGCAAGCCCCTCGGGAGCTCACCCCTCCACTTT. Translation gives CASKPLGSSPLHF.